This T cell receptor (beta chain) was sequenced for a study of beta chain features in type 1 diabetes. Study observations and caveats: The study found that naive, central memory and Treg TCRB repertoires appeared more similar in patients than in healthy donors. TCRB CDR3 length was moderately but significantly reduced in all four CD4+ subsets of Type 1 diabetes patients.

Expressed TCRB transcripts were sequenced, since all the RNA that had been isolated was reverse transcribed. Generated by immunoSEQ multiplex PCR, the TCRdb table keeps only in-frame clones and is missing some. The table has under 350,000 clones, approximately 8% seen once; the top ten hold more than 0.8%. About this clone itself: Its matching antigen is unknown.

Trimming took 0 bases from V and 2 from J, leaving 14 bases between them. The CDR3 contains 16 residues. Germline lookup yields CDR1 MGHRA and CDR2 YSYEKL. The V gene is TRBV4-1, the J gene TRBJ2-7; D is perhaps TRBD2 (6 bases). This TCR was recovered from a woman aged 18-29 years in good health. The sequencing input was central memory CD4+ T cells from blood. The CDR3 reads CASSQDPFGSTYEQYF. CDR3 coding DNA: TGCGCCAGCAGCCAAGACCCATTCGGGAGCACCTACGAGCAGTACTTC.